This is a list of T cell receptor beta chains from one sample in a study of T cell responses to AZD1222 COVID-19 vaccine. Data came from immunoSEQ multiplex PCR; TCRdb stores just in-frame clones and leaves some out. The sample yields about 130,000 clones, roughly 88% seen once. The sequencing here drew on peripheral blood, taken on day 0 of MenACWY control vaccination. These receptors were collected from an adult in good health. Each CDR3 is given with its conserved first and last residue. The order of the fields is clone size, D gene, V gene, J gene, CDR3 protein, CDR3 DNA. A D gene is named only where the DNA matches it firmly. Expanded clones are given a class, and other clones once, few, many or no size at all.

clone size: .; D gene: .; V gene: TRBV5-1; J gene: TRBJ2-1; CDR3 protein: CASSLARRGSSYNEQFF; CDR3 DNA: TGCGCCAGCAGCTTGGCTCGGCGGGGAAGCTCCTACAATGAGCAGTTCTTC
clone size: .; D gene: TRBD1; V gene: TRBV7-6; J gene: TRBJ1-1; CDR3 protein: CASSDPRDSYPNTEAFF; CDR3 DNA: TGTGCCAGCAGCGACCCCCGGGACAGTTACCCGAACACTGAAGCTTTCTTT
clone size: .; D gene: TRBD2; V gene: TRBV7-2; J gene: TRBJ2-1; CDR3 protein: CASQTRLAQGGEQFF; CDR3 DNA: TGTGCCAGCCAAACTCGACTAGCCCAGGGAGGTGAGCAGTTCTTC
clone size: .; D gene: TRBD2; V gene: TRBV7-9; J gene: TRBJ2-3; CDR3 protein: CASSPSGTDTQYF; CDR3 DNA: TGTGCCAGCAGTCCTAGCGGGACAGATACGCAGTATTTT
clone size: .; D gene: TRBD2; V gene: TRBV27; J gene: TRBJ2-7; CDR3 protein: CASSFGLAGVYEQYF; CDR3 DNA: TGTGCCAGCAGTTTCGGACTAGCGGGAGTGTACGAGCAGTACTTC
clone size: .; D gene: .; V gene: TRBV5-1; J gene: TRBJ1-1; CDR3 protein: CASSLLISNSMNTEAFF; CDR3 DNA: TGCGCCAGCAGCCTCTTGATTTCGAACAGCATGAACACTGAAGCTTTCTTT
clone size: .; D gene: .; V gene: TRBV5-1; J gene: TRBJ2-6; CDR3 protein: CASRVSGANVLTF; CDR3 DNA: TGCGCCAGCAGGGTCTCTGGGGCCAACGTCCTGACTTTC
clone size: .; D gene: TRBD1; V gene: TRBV6-5; J gene: TRBJ1-2; CDR3 protein: CASSYVQGAAYGYTF; CDR3 DNA: TGTGCCAGCAGTTACGTCCAGGGGGCCGCCTATGGCTACACCTTC
clone size: once; D gene: .; V gene: TRBV7-6; J gene: TRBJ1-4; CDR3 protein: CASSLEAPGGRRIAEKLFF; CDR3 DNA: TGTGCCAGCAGCTTAGAGGCTCCGGGAGGTAGGCGAATAGCAGAAAAACTGTTTTTT
clone size: once; D gene: .; V gene: TRBV5-1; J gene: TRBJ2-7; CDR3 protein: CASSLVLDAEISYEQYF; CDR3 DNA: TGCGCCAGCAGCTTGGTTCTGGACGCTGAAATTTCCTACGAGCAGTACTTC
clone size: .; D gene: .; V gene: TRBV6-5; J gene: TRBJ1-5; CDR3 protein: CASSPGQRNQPQHF; CDR3 DNA: TGTGCCAGCAGTCCCGGACAGCGCAATCAGCCCCAGCATTTT
clone size: .; D gene: TRBD2; V gene: TRBV11-3; J gene: TRBJ2-1; CDR3 protein: CASSSGTSGNNEQFF; CDR3 DNA: TGTGCCAGCAGCTCCGGGACTAGCGGGAATAATGAGCAGTTCTTC
clone size: few; D gene: TRBD1; V gene: TRBV5-1; J gene: TRBJ1-6; CDR3 protein: CASSLIGGWDSPLHF; CDR3 DNA: TGCGCCAGCAGCTTGATAGGGGGCTGGGATTCACCCCTCCACTTT
clone size: .; D gene: TRBD2; V gene: TRBV6-5; J gene: TRBJ2-3; CDR3 protein: CASGRSGGTDTQYF; CDR3 DNA: TGTGCCAGCGGGCGGAGCGGGGGCACAGATACGCAGTATTTT
clone size: .; D gene: .; V gene: TRBV6-2/TRBV6-3; J gene: TRBJ1-5; CDR3 protein: CASSYRSDSNQPQHF; CDR3 DNA: TGTGCCAGCAGTTACAGGTCTGATAGCAATCAGCCCCAGCATTTT
clone size: .; D gene: .; V gene: TRBV5-1; J gene: TRBJ2-1; CDR3 protein: CASSRSLQSYNEQFF; CDR3 DNA: TGCGCCAGCAGCCGTTCACTGCAATCTTACAATGAGCAGTTCTTC
clone size: few; D gene: TRBD2; V gene: TRBV27; J gene: TRBJ2-3; CDR3 protein: CASSLSTSALKDTQYF; CDR3 DNA: TGTGCCAGCAGTTTGTCGACTAGCGCGCTCAAAGATACGCAGTATTTT
clone size: .; D gene: TRBD1; V gene: TRBV27; J gene: TRBJ2-7; CDR3 protein: CASSQQDRTSYEQYF; CDR3 DNA: TGTGCCAGCAGCCAACAGGACAGGACCTCCTACGAGCAGTACTTC
clone size: .; D gene: .; V gene: TRBV6-5; J gene: TRBJ2-2; CDR3 protein: CASSSGSQGGAGELFF; CDR3 DNA: TGTGCCAGCAGTTCCGGGTCACAGGGGGGGGCCGGGGAGCTGTTTTTT
clone size: once; D gene: .; V gene: TRBV28; J gene: TRBJ1-4; CDR3 protein: CASSLRGGRGEKLFF; CDR3 DNA: TGTGCCAGCAGTTTGAGGGGGGGGCGCGGGGAAAAACTGTTTTTT